This T cell receptor beta chain was profiled in a study of immune cell composition in non-small cell lung cancer. As for the study in general: Tumours were mainly lung adenocarcinoma or squamous cell carcinoma.

Of note for this clone: The antigen is not known.

Profiling relied on immunoSEQ multiplex PCR, and the TCRdb table lists in-frame clones only, not all of them. The sample contains approximately 9,100 clones, less than 80% of which appear only once. There are 12 residues in the CDR3. Trimming at V came to 6 bases and at J to 10 bases, leaving 9 bases not matched to a gene. From germline, CDR1 is SGHRS and CDR2 YFSETQ. Broader study findings: About 80% of squamous and about 31% of adenocarcinoma cases had tumour-associated clones >0.5%. Lung adenocarcinomas had lower top 10 clone scores and clonality than squamous tumours.

The chain carries TRBV5-1 and TRBJ1-1; 7 bases align to TRBD1. The specimen sequenced was lung tumor tissue. This TCR derives from a human donor with non-small cell lung cancer. The CDR3 bases are TGCGCCAGCACCAAGACAGGGAGCGGAGCTTTCTTT. Translation gives CASTKTGSGAFF.